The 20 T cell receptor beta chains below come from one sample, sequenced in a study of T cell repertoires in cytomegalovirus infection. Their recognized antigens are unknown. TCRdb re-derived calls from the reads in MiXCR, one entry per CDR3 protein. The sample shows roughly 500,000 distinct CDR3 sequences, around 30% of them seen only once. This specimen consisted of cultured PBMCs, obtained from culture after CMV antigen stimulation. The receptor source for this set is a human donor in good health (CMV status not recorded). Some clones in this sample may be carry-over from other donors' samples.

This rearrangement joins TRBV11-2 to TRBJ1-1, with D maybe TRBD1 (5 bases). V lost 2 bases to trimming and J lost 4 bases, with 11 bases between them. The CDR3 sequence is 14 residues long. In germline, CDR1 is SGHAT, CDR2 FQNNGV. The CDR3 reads CASSLYGGGTEAFF. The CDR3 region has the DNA TGTGCCAGCAGCTTATACGGCGGGGGCACTGAAGCTTTCTTT.

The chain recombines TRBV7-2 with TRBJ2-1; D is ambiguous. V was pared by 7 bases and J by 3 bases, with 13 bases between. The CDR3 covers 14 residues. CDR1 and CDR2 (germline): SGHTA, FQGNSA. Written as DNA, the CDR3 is TGTGCCAGCACGTTTTATAGCAGCTACAATGAGCAGTTCTTC. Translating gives CASTFYSSYNEQFF.

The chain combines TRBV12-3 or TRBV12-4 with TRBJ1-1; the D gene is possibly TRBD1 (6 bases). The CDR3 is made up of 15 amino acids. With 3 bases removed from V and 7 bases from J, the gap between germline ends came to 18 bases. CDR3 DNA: TGTGCCAGCAGTTTGGGGGGGGGCCGGCTTATTGAAGCTTTCTTT. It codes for CASSLGGGRLIEAFF.

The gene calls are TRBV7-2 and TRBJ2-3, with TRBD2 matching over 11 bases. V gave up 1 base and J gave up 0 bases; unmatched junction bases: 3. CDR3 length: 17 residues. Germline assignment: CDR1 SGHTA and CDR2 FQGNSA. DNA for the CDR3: TGTGCCAGCAGCTTAGGGGTAGCGGGAGGGAGCACAGATACGCAGTATTTT. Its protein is CASSLGVAGGSTDTQYF. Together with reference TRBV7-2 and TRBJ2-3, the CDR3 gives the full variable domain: GAGVSQSPSNKVTEKGKDVELRCDPISGHTALYWYRQSLGQGLEFLIYFQGNSAPDKSGLPSDRFSAERTGGSVSTLTIQRTQQEDSAVYLCASSLGVAGGSTDTQYFGPGTRLTVL.

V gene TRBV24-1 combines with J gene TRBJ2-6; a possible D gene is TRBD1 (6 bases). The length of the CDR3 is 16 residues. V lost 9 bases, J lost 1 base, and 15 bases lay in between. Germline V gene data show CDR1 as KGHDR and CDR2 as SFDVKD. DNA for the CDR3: TGTGCCACCGGCGGTACAGGGTTATCTGGGGCCAACGTCCTGACTTTC. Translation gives CATGGTGLSGANVLTF.

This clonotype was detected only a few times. The CDR3 nucleotides are TGTGCCAGCAGTTACCGGCTTGCGAGCACAGATACGCAGTATTTT. This codes for CASSYRLASTDTQYF. The rearrangement uses TRBV6-2 or TRBV6-3 and TRBJ2-3; D is undetermined. This CDR3 region has 15 residues. Germline CDR1 and CDR2: MNHEY and SVGEGT. Trimming took off 2 bases at V and 0 bases at J, with 9 bases between the two ends.

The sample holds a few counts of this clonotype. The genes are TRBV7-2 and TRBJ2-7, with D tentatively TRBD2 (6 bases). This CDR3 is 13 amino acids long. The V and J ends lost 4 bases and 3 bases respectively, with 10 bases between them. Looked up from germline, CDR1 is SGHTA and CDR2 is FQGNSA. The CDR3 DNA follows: TGTGCCAGCAGCTCTGGGGGGATCTACGAGCAGTACTTC. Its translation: CASSSGGIYEQYF.

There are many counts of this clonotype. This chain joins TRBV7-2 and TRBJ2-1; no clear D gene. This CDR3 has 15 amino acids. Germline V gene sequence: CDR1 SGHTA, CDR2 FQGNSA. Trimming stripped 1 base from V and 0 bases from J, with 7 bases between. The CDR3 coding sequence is TGTGCCAGCAGCTTAGGCCCGAGCTCCTACAATGAGCAGTTCTTC. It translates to CASSLGPSSYNEQFF.

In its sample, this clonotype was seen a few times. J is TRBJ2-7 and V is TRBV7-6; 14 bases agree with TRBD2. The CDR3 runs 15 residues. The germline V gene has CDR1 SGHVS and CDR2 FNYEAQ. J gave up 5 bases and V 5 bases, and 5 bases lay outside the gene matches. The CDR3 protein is CASSTRLAGGDEQYF. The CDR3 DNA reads TGTGCCAGCAGCACCCGACTAGCGGGAGGGGACGAGCAGTACTTC.

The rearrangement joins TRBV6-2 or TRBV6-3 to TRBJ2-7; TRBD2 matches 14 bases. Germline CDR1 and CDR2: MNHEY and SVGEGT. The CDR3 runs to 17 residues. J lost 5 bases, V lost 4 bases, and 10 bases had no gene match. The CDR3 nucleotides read TGTGCCAGCAGTTCCGGGACTAGCGGGAGTAGGTTCCACGAGCAGTACTTC. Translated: CASSSGTSGSRFHEQYF.

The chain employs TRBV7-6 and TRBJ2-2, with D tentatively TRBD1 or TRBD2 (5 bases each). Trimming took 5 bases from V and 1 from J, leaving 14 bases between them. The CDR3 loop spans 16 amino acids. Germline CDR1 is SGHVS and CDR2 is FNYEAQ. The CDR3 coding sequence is TGTGCCAGCAGCCTCCCGGGACGGGGGAACACCGGGGAGCTGTTTTTT. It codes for CASSLPGRGNTGELFF.

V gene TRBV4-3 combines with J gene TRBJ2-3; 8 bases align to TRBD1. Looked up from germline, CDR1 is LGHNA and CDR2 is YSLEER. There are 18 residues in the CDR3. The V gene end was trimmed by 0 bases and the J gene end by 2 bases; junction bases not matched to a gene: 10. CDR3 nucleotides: TGCGCCAGCAGCCAAGATAGAGGGACAGGTCTCTACACAGATACGCAGTATTTT. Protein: CASSQDRGTGLYTDTQYF.

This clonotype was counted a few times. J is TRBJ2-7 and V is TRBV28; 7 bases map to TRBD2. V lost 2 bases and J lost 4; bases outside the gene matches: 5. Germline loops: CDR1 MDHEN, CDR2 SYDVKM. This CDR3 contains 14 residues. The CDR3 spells CASSLRLAEYEQYV. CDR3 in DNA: TGTGCCAGCAGTTTACGCCTAGCGGAATACGAGCAGTACGTC.

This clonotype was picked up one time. The CDR3 protein is CASSQTLAGGGVVAKNIQYF. The CDR3 coding sequence is TGTGCCAGCAGCCAGACTTTAGCGGGAGGAGGGGTCGTCGCCAAAAACATTCAGTACTTC. This rearrangement joins TRBV13 to TRBJ2-4; TRBD2 matches at 10 bases. The germline V gene has CDR1 PRHDT and CDR2 FYEKMQ (reference sequence). The CDR3 is made up of 20 amino acids. Trimming removed 5 bases from V and 1 base from J; junction bases left unmatched: 17.

For the CDR3, the DNA is TGTGCTAGTGGTTTGGCTCAACAGGGGCCACATGAAGCTTTCTTT. Translating gives CASGLAQQGPHEAFF. The genes are TRBV12-5 and TRBJ1-1, with 7 nucleotides matching TRBD1. The ends lost 1 base at V and 7 bases at J; junction bases unmatched: 9. The CDR3 length is 15 residues. From germline, CDR1 is LGHNT and CDR2 FRNRAP.

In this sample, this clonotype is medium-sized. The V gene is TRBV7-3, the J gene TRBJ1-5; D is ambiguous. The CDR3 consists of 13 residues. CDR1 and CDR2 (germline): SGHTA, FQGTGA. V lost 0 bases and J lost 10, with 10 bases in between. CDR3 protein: CASSLTLLDPQHF. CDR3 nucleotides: TGTGCCAGCAGCTTAACTCTCCTGGACCCCCAGCATTTT.

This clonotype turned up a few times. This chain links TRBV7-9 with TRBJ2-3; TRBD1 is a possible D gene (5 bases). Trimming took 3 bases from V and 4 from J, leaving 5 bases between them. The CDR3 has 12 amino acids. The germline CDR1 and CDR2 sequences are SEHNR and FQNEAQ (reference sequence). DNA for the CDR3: TGTGCCAGCAGCTTCAGGGCAGATACGCAGTATTTT. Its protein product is CASSFRADTQYF.

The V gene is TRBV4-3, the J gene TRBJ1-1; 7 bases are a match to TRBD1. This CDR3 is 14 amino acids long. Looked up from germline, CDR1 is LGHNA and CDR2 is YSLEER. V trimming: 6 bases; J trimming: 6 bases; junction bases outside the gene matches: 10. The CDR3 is CASSLETGFSEAFF. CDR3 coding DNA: TGCGCCAGCAGTTTAGAGACAGGGTTTTCTGAAGCTTTCTTT.

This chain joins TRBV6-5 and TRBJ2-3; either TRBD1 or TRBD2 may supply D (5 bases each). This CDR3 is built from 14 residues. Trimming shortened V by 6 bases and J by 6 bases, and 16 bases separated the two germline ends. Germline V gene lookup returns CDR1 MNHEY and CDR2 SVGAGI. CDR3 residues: CASRLGTTRDTQYF. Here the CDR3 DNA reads TGTGCCAGCAGACTAGGGACGACCAGGGATACGCAGTATTTT.

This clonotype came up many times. The CDR3 loop is CASSLVWQSFYNEQFF. CDR3 DNA: TGTGCCAGCAGCTTAGTATGGCAGAGTTTCTACAATGAGCAGTTCTTC. The chain links TRBV7-8 to TRBJ2-1; D is uncertain. Germline-derived CDR1 and CDR2 are SGHVS and FQNEAQ. The CDR3 has 16 amino acids. V was clipped by 1 base and J by 3 bases, with 13 bases between them.